The entry below gives a single TCR delta chain sequence along with its context. This clone is considered hyperexpanded (1% or more). What this receptor recognizes is not known. No base quality information exists; no much larger clone differs at one position. This CDR3 is also generated by other DNA sequences in the sample. The library was prepared using 5' RACE. RNA was extracted from some 9,700 sorted cells per sample using the RNeasy Micro Kit. Libraries were prepared using template-switch reverse transcription and then PCR amplification of the CDR3gamma and CDR3delta regions. Amplicons were sequenced on an Illumina MiSeq using the V2 300 kit, producing 150 bp paired-end reads. Per the source publication's procedure: FastQC version 0.11.8 was used to assess read quality. Reads were aligned to GenBank TRG or TRD reference genes with MiXCR version 3.0.3 to construct CDR3 sequences. MiXCR was run with default parameters, except that TRDD assembly used 3 consecutive nucleotides instead of 5. Repertoire analyses, including normalized Shannon-Wiener diversity, clonotype tracking and multidimensional scaling, used VDJtools version 1.2.1 with default settings. CDR3 sequences that were out of frame or contained stop codons were removed from analysis. Clone calls in TCRdb were regenerated from the public reads with CATT, after which identical DNA sequences shared one row. These V and J calls are TCRdb output, not the study's own analysis. This sample holds approximately 310 delta-chain clones; 38% were observed only once. The ten largest clones capture about 51% of the sample.

This record belongs to a study of in vitro expanded adult blood gammadelta T cells (dated by TCRdb to the early 2020s). Turning to the overall study: Among T cells, the purity of sorted Vgamma9Vdelta2 cells was between 94.4% and 100%. The study compared the TCR repertoire of Vgamma9Vdelta2 T cells expanded in vitro with a mistletoe-extract drug against those expanded with HMBPP or zoledronate. Each donor's cells were separately stimulated with HMBPP, zoledronate or AbnobaViscum P, and TRG and TRD CDR3 repertoires were sequenced for every condition. A few subjects were included in the TCR repertoire analysis.

The germline V gene encodes CDR1 GEAIGNYY and CDR2 EKD. Spanning cysteine to phenylalanine, the CDR3 consists of 18 amino acids. Only the CDR3 portion is preserved as DNA: 54 bases, with reading frame beginning at the first base. The germline V and J ends show losses of 0 bases and 2 bases respectively, and no gene match explains 9 bases of the junction. Study-wide conclusions, independent of this receptor: The TRDV2 repertoire shared between treatments was private to each donor, and multidimensional scaling clustered TRD repertoires by subject rather than stimulant. Top TRGV9 CDR3 clonotypes were largely public, being shared across donors and across all three stimulation conditions. CDR3 length, diversity and J usage of AbnobaViscum P-expanded Vgamma9Vdelta2 repertoires were found to be similar to those of HMBPP- and zoledronate-expanded repertoires, which suggested a polyclonal response. All repertoires were derived from in vitro expanded cultures of healthy donor cells rather than from mistletoe-treated patients.

Taken with the paper, the label for treatment or condition translates to: AbnobaViscum Pini, a non-fermented European mistletoe (Viscum album, pine host) extract drug, roughly 1,000 ug/mL. After expansion, live CD3+ TCRgammadelta+ Vgamma9+ Vdelta2+ T cells were FACS-sorted on a FACS Aria III. Before expansion, PBMC were pulsed with about 1,000 ug/mL AbnobaViscum P for one day and were then washed three times. The cultures were expanded for roughly 13 days, and IL-2 was added again every 3 to 4 days. After the one-day stimulant pulse, cells were washed three times and then cultured in medium containing around 100 U/mL IL-2. Before culture, peripheral blood mononuclear cells were isolated by Lymphoprep gradient centrifugation and frozen in liquid nitrogen.

The TCR comes from an adult in good health. Recombination linked TRDV2 to TRDJ1, and 12 junction bases match TRDD3. This specimen was gamma-delta T cells from peripheral blood expanded in culture, taken from an in vitro culture stimulated with Abnoba P. The DNA sequence reads TGTGCCTGTGACACCGTGGCTGGGGGATACGCGAGGACCGATAAACTCATCTTT. Translated, it gives CACDTVAGGYARTDKLIF.